This T cell receptor beta chain was sequenced for a study of blood T cell repertoires in COVID-19. For the study at large: PBMCs, B-cell-depleted T cells, or T cells were the source of the cDNA or gDNA that made up the material.

Germline V gene sequence: CDR1 GTSNPN, CDR2 SVGIG (reference sequence). With 1 base removed from V and 2 bases from J, the gap between germline ends came to 12 bases. The CDR3 consists of 15 residues. TCRdb keeps only in-frame clones here, not all; method: immunoSEQ multiplex PCR. This table holds 80,000 to 100,000 clones, almost 80% found once. Sequencing used peripheral blood. The chain couples TRBV30 to TRBJ1-5; possible D gene TRBD1, 5 bases. The receptor comes from a human donor in a cohort sampled during active COVID-19. Here the CDR3 DNA reads TGTGCCTGGAGTGCAGGGATTGGGGGCAATCAGCCCCAGCATTTT. Its translation is CAWSAGIGGNQPQHF.